The T cell receptor (beta chain) described here comes from a study of T cell repertoires in cytomegalovirus infection. Study-wide findings and caveats: CMV-specific TCR beta clonotypes restricted by HLA-C were the ones dominating the ex vivo response.

V lost 6 bases and J lost 4; bases outside the gene matches: 11. CDR1 is SGHAT and CDR2 is FQNNGV in the germline V gene. The CDR3 spans 16 residues. TCRdb reprocessed the reads via MiXCR and lists one record per CDR3 protein. The sample includes some 900,000 distinct CDR3 sequences, approximately 30% of them seen just once. Concerning this clonotype: The antigen remains unidentified.

This specimen was cultured CD8+ T cells from PBMCs, taken from culture after CMV antigen stimulation. This sequence was found in a human donor in good health (CMV status not recorded). Some clones in this sample may be carry-over from other donors' samples. The V call is TRBV11-2, the J call TRBJ2-1; TRBD2 matches 8 bases. The CDR3 spells CASSSSAGGWYNEQFF. The CDR3 DNA reads as TGTGCCAGCAGTTCTTCCGCGGGGGGTTGGTACAATGAGCAGTTCTTC.